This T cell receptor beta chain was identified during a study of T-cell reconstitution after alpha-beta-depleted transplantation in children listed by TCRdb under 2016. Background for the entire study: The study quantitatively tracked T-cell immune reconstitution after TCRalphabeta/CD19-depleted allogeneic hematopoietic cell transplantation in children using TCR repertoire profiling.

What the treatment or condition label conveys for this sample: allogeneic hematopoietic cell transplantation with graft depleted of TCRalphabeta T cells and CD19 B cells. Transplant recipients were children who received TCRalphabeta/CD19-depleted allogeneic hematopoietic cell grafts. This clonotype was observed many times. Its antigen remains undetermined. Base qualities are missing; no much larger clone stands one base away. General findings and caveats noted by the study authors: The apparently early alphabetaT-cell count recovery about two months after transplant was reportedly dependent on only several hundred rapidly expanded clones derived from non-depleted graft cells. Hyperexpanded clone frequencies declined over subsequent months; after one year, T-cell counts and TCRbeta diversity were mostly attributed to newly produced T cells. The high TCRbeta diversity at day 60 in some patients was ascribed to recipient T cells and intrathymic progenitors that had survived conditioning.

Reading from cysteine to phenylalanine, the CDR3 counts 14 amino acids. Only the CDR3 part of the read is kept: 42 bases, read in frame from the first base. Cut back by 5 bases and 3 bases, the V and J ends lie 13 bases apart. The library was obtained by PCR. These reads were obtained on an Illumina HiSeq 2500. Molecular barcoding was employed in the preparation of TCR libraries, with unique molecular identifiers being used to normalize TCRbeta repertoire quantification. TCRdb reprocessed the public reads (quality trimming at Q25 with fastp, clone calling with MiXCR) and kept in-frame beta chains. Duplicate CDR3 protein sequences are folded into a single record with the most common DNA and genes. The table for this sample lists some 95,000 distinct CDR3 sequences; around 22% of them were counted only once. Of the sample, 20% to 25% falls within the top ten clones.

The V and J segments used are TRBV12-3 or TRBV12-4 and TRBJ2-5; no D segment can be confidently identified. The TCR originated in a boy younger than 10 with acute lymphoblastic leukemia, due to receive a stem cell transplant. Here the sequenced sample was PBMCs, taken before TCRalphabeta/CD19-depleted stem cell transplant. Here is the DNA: TGTGCCAGCAGTCCGGCCTACCGAAAAGAGACCCAGTACTTC. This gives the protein CASSPAYRKETQYF.